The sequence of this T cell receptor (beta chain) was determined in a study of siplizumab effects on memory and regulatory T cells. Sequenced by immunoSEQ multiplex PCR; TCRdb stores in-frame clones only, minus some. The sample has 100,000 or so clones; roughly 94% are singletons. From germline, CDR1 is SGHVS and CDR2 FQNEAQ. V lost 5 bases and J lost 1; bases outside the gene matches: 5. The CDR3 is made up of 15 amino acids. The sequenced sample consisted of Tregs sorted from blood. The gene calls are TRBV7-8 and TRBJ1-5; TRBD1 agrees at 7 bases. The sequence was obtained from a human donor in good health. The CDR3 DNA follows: TGTGCCAGCAGCCCCAGGGGGTGGAGCAATCAGCCCCAGCATTTT. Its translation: CASSPRGWSNQPQHF. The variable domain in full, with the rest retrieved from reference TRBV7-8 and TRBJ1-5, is GAGVSQSPRYKVAKRGQDVALRCDPISGHVSLFWYQQALGQGPEFLTYFQNEAQLDKSGLPSDRFFAERPEGSVSTLKIQRTQQEDSAVYLCASSPRGWSNQPQHFGDGTRLSIL.